The rows below give T cell receptor beta chains drawn from one sample of a study of cytomegalovirus exposure and HLA in healthy donors. The repertoire was sequenced with immunoSEQ multiplex PCR; TCRdb's copy has only in-frame clones and lacks some. Of 140,000 to 150,000 clones listed, almost 85% were seen once; the top ten hold roughly 10%. Sequencing was performed on PBMCs. Receptors were obtained from a woman in her sixties or seventies in good health and CMV-seropositive. Both conserved end residues are part of each CDR3. A D gene is named only where the DNA matches it firmly. The size entry is marked missing in some rows and otherwise reads once, few, many or a size class.

V gene	D gene	clone size	J gene	CDR3 protein	CDR3 DNA
TRBV28	TRBD2	few	TRBJ2-7	CASRSGLAGSSYEQYF	TGTGCCAGCAGGTCTGGACTAGCGGGCAGCTCCTACGAGCAGTACTTC
TRBV7-9	NA	NA	TRBJ1-1	CASRDGQRNTEAFF	TGTGCCAGCAGGGACGGACAGAGGAACACTGAAGCTTTCTTT
TRBV7-9	TRBD1	NA	TRBJ1-3	CATRGGGNAIYF	TGTGCCACCAGGGGGGGAGGGAACGCCATATATTTT
TRBV5-6	TRBD1	NA	TRBJ2-3	CASIRGTGRWVRTDTQYF	TGTGCCAGCATCCGTGGGACAGGGAGATGGGTTCGCACAGATACGCAGTATTTT
TRBV28	NA	NA	TRBJ1-2	CASSLPRNYGYTF	TGTGCCAGCAGTTTACCCAGGAACTATGGCTACACCTTC
TRBV21-1	NA	NA	TRBJ1-2	CASHRANYGYTF	TGTGCCAGCCACAGAGCTAACTATGGCTACACCTTC
TRBV4-3	TRBD1	few	TRBJ2-7	CASSQARQGLYEQYF	TGCGCCAGCAGCCAAGCCCGACAGGGGCTCTACGAGCAGTACTTC
TRBV28	NA	NA	TRBJ2-1	CASSFRTSSYNEQFF	TGTGCCAGCAGTTTCCGTACAAGCTCCTACAATGAGCAGTTCTTC
TRBV11-2	NA	NA	TRBJ2-7	CASSWDISYEQYF	TGTGCCAGCAGCTGGGACATTTCCTACGAGCAGTACTTC
TRBV4-2	TRBD1	once	TRBJ2-7	CASSVTGDRAYEQYF	TGTGCCAGCAGCGTAACTGGGGACAGAGCCTACGAGCAGTACTTC
TRBV7-2	TRBD1	NA	TRBJ1-3	CASSPGQGLRNTIYF	TGTGCCAGCAGCCCTGGACAGGGCTTAAGAAACACCATATATTTT
TRBV28	TRBD1	NA	TRBJ2-5	CASSPGGQETQYF	TGTGCCAGCAGCCCAGGGGGACAAGAGACCCAGTACTTC
TRBV4-2	TRBD2	NA	TRBJ2-7	CASSQDPPSGGVPYEQYF	TGTGCCAGCAGCCAAGACCCCCCTAGCGGGGGGGTGCCCTACGAGCAGTACTTC
TRBV6-1	NA	NA	TRBJ1-1	CASETGTLNTEAFF	TGTGCCAGCGAAACAGGGACCCTGAACACTGAAGCTTTCTTT
TRBV2	TRBD2	NA	TRBJ2-7	CASSEVGGRANAILSEQYF	TGTGCCAGCAGTGAAGTGGGCGGGAGGGCCAATGCCATACTCTCCGAGCAGTACTTC
TRBV6-5	TRBD1	few	TRBJ2-7	CASSYSGRGQGQYF	TGTGCCAGCAGTTACTCTGGCAGGGGGCAAGGGCAGTACTTC
TRBV7-2	TRBD1	once	TRBJ2-1	CASSWGQRNEQFF	TGTGCCAGCAGCTGGGGACAGCGGAATGAGCAGTTCTTC